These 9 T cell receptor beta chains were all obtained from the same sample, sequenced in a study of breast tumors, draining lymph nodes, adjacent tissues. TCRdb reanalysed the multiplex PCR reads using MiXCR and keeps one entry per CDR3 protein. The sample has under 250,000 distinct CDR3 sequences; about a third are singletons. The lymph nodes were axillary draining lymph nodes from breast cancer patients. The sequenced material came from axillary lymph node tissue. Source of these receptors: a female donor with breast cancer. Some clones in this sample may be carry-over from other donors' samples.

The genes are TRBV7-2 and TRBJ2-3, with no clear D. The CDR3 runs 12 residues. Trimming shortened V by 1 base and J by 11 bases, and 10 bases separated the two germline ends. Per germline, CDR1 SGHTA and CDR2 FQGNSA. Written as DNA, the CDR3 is TGTGCCAGCAGCTTAGAAGGTGGCATGCAGTATTTT. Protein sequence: CASSLEGGMQYF.

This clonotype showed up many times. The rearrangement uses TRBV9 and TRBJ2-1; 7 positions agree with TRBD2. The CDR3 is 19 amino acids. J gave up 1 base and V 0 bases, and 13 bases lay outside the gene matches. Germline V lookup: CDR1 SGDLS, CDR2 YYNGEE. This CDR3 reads CASSVASIGGSSSYNEQFF. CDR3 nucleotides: TGTGCCAGCAGCGTAGCTTCAATAGGCGGGAGCAGTTCCTACAATGAGCAGTTCTTC.

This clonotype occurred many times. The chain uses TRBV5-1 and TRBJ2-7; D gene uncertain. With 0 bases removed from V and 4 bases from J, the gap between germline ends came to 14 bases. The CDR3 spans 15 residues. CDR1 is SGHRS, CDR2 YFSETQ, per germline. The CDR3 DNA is TGCGCCAGCAGCTTGGTCGCAGGACGAGAATACGAGCAGTACTTC. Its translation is CASSLVAGREYEQYF.

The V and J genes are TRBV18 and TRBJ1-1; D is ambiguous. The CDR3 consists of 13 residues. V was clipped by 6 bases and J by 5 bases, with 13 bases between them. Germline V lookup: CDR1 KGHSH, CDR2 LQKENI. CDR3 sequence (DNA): TGTGCCAGCTCCTCGACACGAGGAACTGAAGCTTTCTTT. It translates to CASSSTRGTEAFF.

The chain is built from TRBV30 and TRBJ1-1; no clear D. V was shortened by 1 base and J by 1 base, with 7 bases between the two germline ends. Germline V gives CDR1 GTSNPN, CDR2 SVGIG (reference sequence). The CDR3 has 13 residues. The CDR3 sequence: CAWSEHRNTEAFF. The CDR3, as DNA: TGTGCCTGGAGTGAACACAGGAACACTGAAGCTTTCTTT.

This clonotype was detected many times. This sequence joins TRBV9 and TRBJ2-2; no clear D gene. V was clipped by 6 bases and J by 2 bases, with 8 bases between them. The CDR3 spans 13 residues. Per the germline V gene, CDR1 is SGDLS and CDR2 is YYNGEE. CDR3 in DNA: TGTGCCAGCATCCGGAGTAACACCGGGGAGCTGTTTTTT. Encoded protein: CASIRSNTGELFF.

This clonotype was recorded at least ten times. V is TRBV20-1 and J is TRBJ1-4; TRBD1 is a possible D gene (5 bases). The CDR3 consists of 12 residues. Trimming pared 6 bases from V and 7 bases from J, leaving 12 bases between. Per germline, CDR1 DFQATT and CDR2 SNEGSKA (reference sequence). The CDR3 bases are TGCAGTGCGGGGGACCTGGTTGAAAAACTGTTTTTT. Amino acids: CSAGDLVEKLFF.

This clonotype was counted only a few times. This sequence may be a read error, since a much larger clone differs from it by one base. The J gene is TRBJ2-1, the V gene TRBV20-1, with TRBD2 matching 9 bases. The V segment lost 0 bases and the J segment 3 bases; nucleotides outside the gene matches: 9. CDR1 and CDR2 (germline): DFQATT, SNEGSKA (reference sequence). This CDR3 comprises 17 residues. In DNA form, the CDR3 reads TGCAGTGCTAGAGATCGCTTGAAGACTAGCGGCTACAATGAGCAGTTCTTC. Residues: CSARDRLKTSGYNEQFF.

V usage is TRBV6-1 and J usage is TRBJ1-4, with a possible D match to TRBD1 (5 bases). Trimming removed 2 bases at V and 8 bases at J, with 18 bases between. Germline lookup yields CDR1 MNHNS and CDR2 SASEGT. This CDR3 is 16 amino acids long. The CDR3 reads CASSERREKGREKLFF. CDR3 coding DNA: TGTGCCAGCAGTGAACGCAGGGAGAAAGGTAGGGAAAAACTGTTTTTT.